These 18 T cell receptor beta chains were all obtained from the same sample, sequenced in a study of cytomegalovirus exposure and HLA in healthy donors. Some clones are missing from TCRdb's copy, which holds only in-frame ones; the method was immunoSEQ multiplex PCR. The sample lists approximately 170,000 clones, about 90% seen once, with 3% to 3.5% in the top ten. Sequencing was carried out using PBMCs. The receptors originated from a woman under 30 in good health and CMV-seropositive.

The V call is TRBV11-2, the J call TRBJ2-7, with 9 bases matching TRBD1. This CDR3 spans 15 amino acids. With V trimmed by 6 bases and J by 5 bases, 11 bases remained unmatched. Germline V gene lookup returns CDR1 SGHAT and CDR2 FQNNGV. The CDR3 DNA follows: TGTGCCAGCAGTCTTTTTCCGGGACAGGGTAACGAGCAGTACTTC. Translated, it gives CASSLFPGQGNEQYF.

This chain links TRBV6-4 with TRBJ2-2, with 7 nucleotides matching TRBD1. Germline loops: CDR1 MRHNA, CDR2 SNTAGT. This CDR3 is 14 amino acids long. V gave up 2 bases and J gave up 6 bases; unmatched junction bases: 3. In DNA form, the CDR3 reads TGTGCCAGCAGTGACAAAGGGGGCTCCGGGGAGCTGTTTTTT. This sequence encodes CASSDKGGSGELFF.

V is TRBV11-2 and J is TRBJ2-1; TRBD1 agrees at 8 bases. Trimming cost V 1 base and J 15 bases; bases outside gene matches: 11. The CDR3 runs 14 residues. The germline CDR1 and CDR2 sequences are SGHAT and FQNNGV. CDR3 bases: TGTGCCAGCAGCTTAGGGGACAGGTCTTTCCCCTTGTTCTTC. The encoded protein is CASSLGDRSFPLFF.

This chain uses TRBV5-4 with TRBJ2-3; D perhaps matches TRBD2 (6 bases). The germline V and J ends were trimmed by 10 bases and 3 bases, with 9 bases remaining between them. The CDR3 runs to 11 residues. Germline V gene sequence: CDR1 SGHNT, CDR2 YYREEE (reference sequence). In DNA form, the CDR3 reads TGTGCCTCGGGGGTTACAGATACGCAGTATTTT. As protein: CASGVTDTQYF.

V usage is TRBV12-2 and J usage is TRBJ2-7; the table's D gene call, TRBD2, was not cross checked with the DNA. TRBV12-2 is recorded as a pseudogene. The CDR3 loop spans 17 amino acids. The CDR3 bases are TGTGCAAGTCGCCTGGGTAGCGGGAGAAAGTGGTCCTACGAGCAGTACTTC. The encoded protein is CASRLGSGRKWSYEQYF.

This CDR3 reads CATKPVEGEGPHEQYF. CDR3 nucleotides: TGTGCCACCAAACCCGTGGAGGGGGAGGGCCCACACGAGCAGTACTTC. The genes are TRBV7-9 and TRBJ2-7; D is perhaps TRBD2 (7 bases). The V gene's germline CDR1 is SEHNR and CDR2 FQNEAQ (reference sequence). The CDR3 runs to 16 residues. V was pared by 10 bases and J by 5 bases, with 27 bases between.

This rearrangement joins TRBV29-1 to TRBJ2-1; a possible D gene is TRBD2 (7 bases). Per germline, CDR1 SQVTM and CDR2 ANQGSEA. Trimming pared 3 bases from V and 2 bases from J, leaving 20 bases between. The CDR3 contains 17 residues. CDR3 loop: CSVEDPFEGGAYNEQFF. DNA for the CDR3: TGCAGCGTTGAGGACCCTTTTGAGGGGGGGGCCTACAATGAGCAGTTCTTC.

The chain couples TRBV16 to TRBJ1-5; 7 bases line up with TRBD1. This CDR3 comprises 16 residues. Per the germline V gene, CDR1 is KGHSY and CDR2 is FQNENV. Trimming removed 4 bases from V and 0 bases from J; junction bases left unmatched: 6. In nucleotides, the CDR3 is TGTGCCAGCAGCCTGGGACAGAAACTTAGCAATCAGCCCCAGCATTTT. Translated, it gives CASSLGQKLSNQPQHF.

The V and J genes are TRBV5-1 and TRBJ2-2, with TRBD1 as a possible D gene (5 bases). Per the germline V gene, CDR1 is SGHRS and CDR2 is YFSETQ. Trimming removed 6 bases from V and 3 bases from J, with 15 bases in between. This CDR3 comprises 15 residues. The CDR3 loop is CASTSGHRDTGELFF. CDR3 nucleotide sequence: TGCGCCAGCACCTCCGGACACCGGGACACCGGGGAGCTGTTTTTT.

V is TRBV6-6 and J is TRBJ2-3, with D perhaps TRBD2 (6 bases). The germline CDR1 and CDR2 sequences are MNHNY and SVGAGI (reference sequence). The CDR3 loop spans 14 amino acids. The ends were cut back, 10 bases at V and 0 bases at J, with 14 bases in the middle. Here the CDR3 DNA reads TGTGCCACACGGCGGGACCGAAGCACAGATACGCAGTATTTT. This translates into CATRRDRSTDTQYF.

This clone was seen a single time. This chain joins TRBV4-3 and TRBJ2-3, with D uncertain. CDR1 LGHNA and CDR2 YSLEER come from the germline V gene. V was trimmed by 3 bases and J by 4 bases, leaving 8 bases between them. This CDR3 has 13 residues. CDR3 in amino acids: CASSQSPADTQYF. The CDR3 DNA follows: TGCGCCAGCAGCCAGAGCCCCGCAGATACGCAGTATTTT.

This chain links TRBV5-4 with TRBJ2-7; D unclear. The CDR3 totals 13 residues. Trimming stripped 3 bases from V and 3 bases from J, with 10 bases between. Germline V CDR1 and CDR2: SGHNT, YYREEE (reference sequence). CDR3 in amino acids: CASSSPLSYEQYF. The CDR3 DNA is TGTGCCAGCAGCTCCCCGCTAAGCTACGAGCAGTACTTC. Drawing the rest from reference TRBV5-4 and TRBJ2-7, the complete variable domain is ETGVTQSPTHLIKTRGQQVTLRCSSQSGHNTVSWYQQALGQGPQFIFQYYREEENGRGNFPPRFSGLQFPNYSSELNVNALELDDSALYLCASSSPLSYEQYFGPGTRLTVT.

The rearrangement joins TRBV7-9 to TRBJ2-1; D may be TRBD2 (5 bases). The CDR3 covers 17 residues. Germline CDR1 SEHNR, CDR2 FQNEAQ (reference sequence). V was shortened by 7 bases and J by 1 base, with 20 bases between the two germline ends. This chain's CDR3 is CASTLNRGRHSYNEQFF. The CDR3 nucleotides read TGTGCCAGCACTCTAAACCGGGGTCGCCATTCCTACAATGAGCAGTTCTTC.

The chain employs TRBV2 and TRBJ1-5, with D possibly being TRBD1 (6 bases). The germline V and J ends were trimmed by 5 bases and 0 bases, with 17 bases remaining between them. The CDR3 is 17 residues long. CDR1 and CDR2 (germline): SNHLY, FYNNEI. Written as DNA, the CDR3 is TGTGCCAGCAGTAAAACAGGGACGGAGTATAGCAATCAGCCCCAGCATTTT. Its translation is CASSKTGTEYSNQPQHF. The entire variable domain, with the rest obtained from reference TRBV2 and TRBJ1-5, is as follows: EPEVTQTPSHQVTQMGQEVILRCVPISNHLYFYWYRQILGQKVEFLVSFYNNEISEKSEIFDDQFSVERPDGSNFTLKIRSTKLEDSAMYFCASSKTGTEYSNQPQHFGDGTRLSIL.

This clone was picked up one time. The chain carries TRBV18 and TRBJ1-6; D perhaps matches TRBD1 (5 bases). Germline values: CDR1 KGHSH, CDR2 LQKENI. The CDR3 contains 15 residues. V lost 3 bases to trimming and J lost 8 bases, with 14 bases between them. CDR3 residues: CASSPGGTVDSPLHF. CDR3 nucleotide sequence: TGTGCCAGCTCACCGGGAGGGACGGTCGATTCACCCCTCCACTTT.

The chain carries TRBV7-6 and TRBJ1-5, with 7 bases that match TRBD1. The CDR3 spans 15 residues. Unmatched junction bases numbered 5, after V lost 0 bases and J lost 6 bases. CDR1 and CDR2 (germline): SGHVS, FNYEAQ. The CDR3 bases are TGTGCCAGCAGCTTAGCGGGGACAGCCCCTCAGCCCCAGCATTTT. Its translation is CASSLAGTAPQPQHF.

The gene calls are TRBV6-4 and TRBJ1-6; the D gene is possibly TRBD1 (5 bases). The germline CDR1 and CDR2 sequences are MRHNA and SNTAGT. The CDR3 runs to 14 residues. V shed 3 bases and J shed 8 bases, with 11 bases lying between them. CDR3 nucleotides: TGTGCCAGCAGTGAACAGGTAACTCATTCACCCCTCCACTTT. This codes for CASSEQVTHSPLHF.

CDR3 nucleotide sequence: TGTGCCAGCACGGAGGTAGCGGGGCCCCTCGTTATGCAGTATTTT. It yields the protein CASTEVAGPLVMQYF. J is TRBJ2-3 and V is TRBV28; 8 bases agree with TRBD2. Germline lookup yields CDR1 MDHEN and CDR2 SYDVKM. CDR3 length: 15 residues. J was trimmed by 11 bases and V by 7 bases; bases with no gene match: 17. Complete variable domain (other parts from reference TRBV28 and TRBJ2-3): DVKVTQSSRYLVKRTGEKVFLECVQDMDHENMFWYRQDPGLGLRLIYFSYDVKMKEKGDIPEGYSVSREKKERFSLILESASTNQTSMYLCASTEVAGPLVMQYFGPGTRLTVL.